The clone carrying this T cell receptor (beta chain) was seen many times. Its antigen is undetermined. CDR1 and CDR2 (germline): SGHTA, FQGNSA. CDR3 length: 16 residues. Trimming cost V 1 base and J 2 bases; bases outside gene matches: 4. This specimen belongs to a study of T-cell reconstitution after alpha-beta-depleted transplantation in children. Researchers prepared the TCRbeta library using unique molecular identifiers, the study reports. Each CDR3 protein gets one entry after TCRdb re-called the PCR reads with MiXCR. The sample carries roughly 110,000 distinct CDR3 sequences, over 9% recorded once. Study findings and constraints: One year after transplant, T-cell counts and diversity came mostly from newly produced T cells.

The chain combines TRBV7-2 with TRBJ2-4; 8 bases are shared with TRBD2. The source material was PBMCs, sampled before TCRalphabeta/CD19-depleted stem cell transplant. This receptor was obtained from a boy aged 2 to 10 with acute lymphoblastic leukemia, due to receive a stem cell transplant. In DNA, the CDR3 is TGTGCCAGCAGCTTAGAGAGCGGGAGTACCAAAAACATTCAGTACTTC. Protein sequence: CASSLESGSTKNIQYF.